This T cell receptor (beta chain) was profiled in a study of response to subunit inactivated influenza vaccine. TCRdb re-analysed the RT-PCR reads in MiXCR, keeping a single row per CDR3 protein. The sample records about 650,000 distinct CDR3 sequences, roughly 15% being singletons. In germline, CDR1 is MDHEN, CDR2 SYDVKM. The CDR3 is 14 amino acids. Losses at the gene ends were 8 bases for V and 7 bases for J; bases not matched to a gene: 11. Study observations and caveats: The authors suggested that every seasonal influenza vaccination recruits few new T cells.

This clonotype was found a few times. Its target is unknown. The J gene is TRBJ2-1, the V gene TRBV28; 7 positions agree with TRBD2. The sample consisted of PBMCs from blood, taken 14 to 15 days before vaccination. The clonotype originates from a man aged 50 to 59 who received an inactivated influenza vaccine. The CDR3 is CASENSGSRNEQFF. In DNA, the CDR3 is TGTGCCAGCGAAAATAGCGGGTCTAGGAATGAGCAGTTCTTC.